This T cell receptor beta chain was recovered during a study of blood T cell repertoires in COVID-19. Sequencing used immunoSEQ multiplex PCR; TCRdb keeps in-frame clones, though not all of them. The table includes approximately 97,000 clones, about 85% detected once. Deletions cut 2 bases from V and 7 bases from J, with 5 bases between. Germline CDR1 and CDR2: MGHDK and SYGVNS. This CDR3 has 11 residues. The clonotype originates from a human donor in a cohort sampled during active COVID-19. Sequenced: peripheral blood. This chain links TRBV25-1 with TRBJ1-1, with D unresolved. This chain's CDR3 is CASSEAGEAFF. CDR3 DNA sequence: TGTGCCAGCAGTGAAGCGGGTGAAGCTTTCTTT.